This record concerns one T cell receptor (beta chain) sequence. Alopecia areata patients gave lesional scalp punch biopsies and peripheral blood samples. This specimen comes from a study of CD8+ T cells in alopecia areata. Study at large: After 6 to 18 months of tofacitinib, follow-up continued 6 months off drug.

RNA extraction and reverse transcription yielded cDNA as sequencing template. Repertoires were generated with immunoSEQ multiplex PCR, while TCRdb's copy carries only in-frame clones and drops some. This table has roughly 140,000 clones, 40% to 60% appearing once. In germline, CDR1 is SEHNR, CDR2 FQNEAQ (reference sequence). The J segment lost 6 bases and the V segment lost 5 bases, leaving 18 bases of the junction unmatched. There are 17 residues in the CDR3. Sequencing used CD8+ T cells sorted from blood, obtained at week 0. This TCR was sampled from a human donor with alopecia areata. This chain connects TRBV7-9 to TRBJ1-2, with 7 bases aligning to TRBD1. CDR3 bases: TGTGCCAGCAGCCTCCCGACAGGGTCTAAATCCCTCGATGGCTACACCTTC. Protein: CASSLPTGSKSLDGYTF.